The 8 T cell receptor beta chains in this list originate from one sample, sequenced in a study of T-cell reconstitution after alpha-beta-depleted transplantation in children (dated by TCRdb to the mid-2010s). Libraries were made using PCR. The instrument was an Illumina HiSeq 2500. TCR library preparation used molecular barcoding, with unique molecular identifiers applied to normalize quantification of the TCRbeta repertoire. Using fastp trimming at Q25 and MiXCR clonotype assembly, TCRdb reanalyzed the public sequencing data and kept in-frame beta chains. Rows are unified per CDR3 protein, each entry keeping the most common DNA and genes. The table for this sample lists 250,000 to 300,000 distinct CDR3 sequences; over 7.5% of them were counted only once. Approximately 8.6% of the sample is in the top ten clones. The treatment or condition label corresponds to: allogeneic hematopoietic cell transplantation with graft depleted of TCRalphabeta T cells and CD19 B cells.

Results and caveats for the whole study, not just this receptor: Over the following months the frequencies of hyperexpanded clones went down, and after one year T-cell counts and TCRbeta diversity were mostly credited to newly produced T cells.

For these TCRs, the target antigens are not known. The specimen comprised peripheral blood, sampled 360 days after TCRalphabeta/CD19-depleted stem cell transplant. The receptor source for this set is a female patient aged 2-9 years who had a stem cell transplant for Fanconi anemia, so the T cells may come from the graft donor.

This clonotype was detected ten times or more. The genes are TRBV7-9 and TRBJ2-1; D is unresolved. Trimming took 4 bases from V and 4 from J, leaving 8 bases between them. CDR3 length: 13 amino acids. The germline V gene has CDR1 SEHNR and CDR2 FQNEAQ (reference sequence). This CDR3 reads CASSSDIYNEQFF. CDR3 coding DNA: TGTGCCAGCAGCTCTGATATTTACAATGAGCAGTTCTTC.

The table lists this clonotype with many counts. V is TRBV7-9 and J is TRBJ2-2; no reliable D call. This CDR3 contains 16 residues. V lost 5 bases to trimming and J lost 4 bases, with 17 bases between them. Germline V lookup: CDR1 SEHNR, CDR2 FQNEAQ (reference sequence). In DNA form, the CDR3 reads TGTGCCAGCAGCCTACGTGGTACTGCTCCCACCGGGGAGCTGTTTTTT. Its protein is CASSLRGTAPTGELFF.

This clonotype has at least ten counts. The chain recombines TRBV15 with TRBJ2-1; D gene ambiguous. Germline-derived CDR1 and CDR2 are LNHNV and YYDKDF (reference sequence). This CDR3 region has 11 residues. Trimming took off 0 bases at V and 8 bases at J, with 2 bases between the two ends. CDR3 sequence reads: CATSREYEQFF. In DNA, the CDR3 is TGTGCCACCAGCAGAGAATATGAGCAGTTCTTC. The full variable domain, rest sourced from reference TRBV15 and TRBJ2-1, is DAMVIQNPRYQVTQFGKPVTLSCSQTLNHNVMYWYQQKSSQAPKLLFHYYDKDFNNEADTPDNFQSRRPNTSFCFLDIRSPGLGDTAMYLCATSREYEQFFGPGTRLTVL.

This clonotype was observed a few times. The chain is built from TRBV7-2 and TRBJ2-3; 9 nucleotides line up with TRBD2. Germline V gives CDR1 SGHTA, CDR2 FQGNSA. This CDR3 is built from 17 residues. The V gene end was trimmed by 1 base and the J gene end by 0 bases; junction bases not matched to a gene: 5. The CDR3 here is CASSLGGGGTSTDTQYF. As DNA, the CDR3 is TGTGCCAGCAGCTTAGGCGGGGGGGGGACTAGCACAGATACGCAGTATTTT.

This clonotype was observed at least ten times. DNA for the CDR3: TGCGCCAGCAGCCACGCTCGGACCCTCGAAGGGATGTTAGACTATGGCTACACCTTC. Encoded protein: CASSHARTLEGMLDYGYTF. The chain uses TRBV10-2 and TRBJ1-2; D gene uncertain. V was clipped by 6 bases and J by 3 bases, with 29 bases between them. Germline V gene lookup returns CDR1 WSHSY and CDR2 SAAADI. The CDR3 length is 19 residues.

As to this clonotype: With a much larger clone just one base away, this may be a read error. The chain combines TRBV27 with TRBJ2-3; 11 bases map to TRBD2. J lost 4 bases, V lost 4 bases, and 19 bases had no gene match. This CDR3 comprises 20 residues. CDR1 and CDR2 (germline): MNHEY, SMNVEV (reference sequence). The CDR3 nucleotides read TGTGCCAGCAGTTCCACCCCTTTAACGCCGACTAGCGGGGCATCAGATACGCAGTATTTT. It specifies CASSSTPLTPTSGASDTQYF.

In this sample, this clonotype turned up a few times. This chain joins TRBV3-1 and TRBJ2-3; TRBD2 agrees at 8 bases. The CDR3 consists of 16 residues. The V segment lost 3 bases and the J segment 6 bases; nucleotides outside the gene matches: 11. Germline CDR1 LGHDT, CDR2 YNNKEL (reference sequence). The CDR3 here is CASSHPPREAGDTQYF. CDR3 coding DNA: TGTGCCAGCAGCCATCCTCCGCGGGAGGCAGGGGATACGCAGTATTTT.

This clonotype was picked up a small number of times. The chain carries TRBV10-3 and TRBJ2-3, with D perhaps TRBD1 or TRBD2 (6 bases each). Trimming removed 11 bases at V and 2 bases at J, with 17 bases between. CDR1 and CDR2 from the germline V gene are ENHRY and SYGVKD. The CDR3 is 14 residues long. As DNA, the CDR3 is TGTGCCTCCCGACCGCCGGGGGCCACAGATACGCAGTATTTT. This codes for CASRPPGATDTQYF.